The clone carrying this TCR beta chain was seen once. This specimen belongs to a study of blood T cell repertoires in COVID-19. Produced via immunoSEQ multiplex PCR; TCRdb's table is partial and in-frame only. The sample shows about 50,000 clones, roughly 83% of them seen only once. Sequencing was carried out using peripheral blood. The TCR sequence derives from a human donor in a cohort sampled during active COVID-19.

The CDR3 sequence is CASSPPVAGYGNYGYTF. CDR3 DNA sequence: TGCGCCAGCAGCCCACCGGTGGCGGGTTATGGTAACTATGGCTACACCTTC. This chain links TRBV5-1 with TRBJ1-2; D gene uncertain. Germline loops: CDR1 SGHRS, CDR2 YFSETQ. V was pared by 4 bases and J by 1 base, with 20 bases between. The CDR3 covers 17 residues.